This T cell receptor beta chain originates from a study of cytomegalovirus exposure and HLA in healthy donors. Looking at the study overall: One earlier analysis, a look at about 179 million T cells, found 117 million unique TCR beta sequences.

The germline V and J ends were trimmed by 5 bases and 3 bases, with 13 bases remaining between them. Per the germline V gene, CDR1 is SNHLY and CDR2 is FYNNEI. The CDR3 consists of 14 residues. In the PCR, 60 Vbeta and 13 Jbeta primers were used. Here immunoSEQ multiplex PCR was the method, and the copy in TCRdb shows in-frame clones only, minus some. The repertoire holds about 70,000 clones, approximately 90% seen once, with roughly 2% in the top ten. The sequencing input was PBMCs. This receptor was taken from a woman under 40 in good health and CMV-seronegative. The V call is TRBV2, the J call TRBJ2-5; tentatively, D is TRBD2 (6 bases). The CDR3 DNA reads TGTGCCAGCAGTCCCAGACTAGTAAAAGAGACCCAGTACTTC. Amino acid sequence: CASSPRLVKETQYF.